This T cell receptor (beta chain) stems from a study of control samples from healthy donors and cancer patients. Produced via immunoSEQ multiplex PCR; TCRdb's table is partial and in-frame only. This repertoire shows about 86,000 clones, 85% to 95% found once; its top ten account for approximately 1.5%. CDR1 is SGHRS and CDR2 is YFSETQ in the germline V gene. Trimming pared 0 bases from V and 4 bases from J, leaving 11 bases between. This CDR3 region has 15 residues. The receptor was isolated from a woman aged 30 to 39 in good health. The sample consisted of blood. The rearrangement links TRBV5-1 to TRBJ1-5, with D tentatively TRBD1 (6 bases). As DNA, the CDR3 is TGCGCCAGCAGCTTGGGCGGGACACAAAATCAGCCCCAGCATTTT. Amino acid sequence: CASSLGGTQNQPQHF.